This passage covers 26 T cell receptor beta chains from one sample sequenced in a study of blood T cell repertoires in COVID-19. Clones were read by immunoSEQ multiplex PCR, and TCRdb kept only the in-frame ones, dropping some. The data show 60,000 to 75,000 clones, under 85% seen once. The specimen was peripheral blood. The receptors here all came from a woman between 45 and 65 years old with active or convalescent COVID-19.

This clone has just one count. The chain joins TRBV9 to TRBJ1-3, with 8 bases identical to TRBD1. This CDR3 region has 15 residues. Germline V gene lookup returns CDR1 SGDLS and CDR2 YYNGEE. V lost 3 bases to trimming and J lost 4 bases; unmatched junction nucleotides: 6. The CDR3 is CASSAQGASGNTIYF. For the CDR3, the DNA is TGTGCCAGCAGCGCCCAGGGGGCATCCGGAAACACCATATATTTT.

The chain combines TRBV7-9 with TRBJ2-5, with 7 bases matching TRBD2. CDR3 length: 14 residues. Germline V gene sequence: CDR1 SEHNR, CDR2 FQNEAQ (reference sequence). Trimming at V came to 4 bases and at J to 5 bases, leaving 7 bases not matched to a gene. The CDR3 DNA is TGTGCCAGCAGCTCAACGGGGGGTGCTGAGACCCAGTACTTC. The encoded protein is CASSSTGGAETQYF. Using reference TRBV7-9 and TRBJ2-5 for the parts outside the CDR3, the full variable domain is DTGVSQNPRHKITKRGQNVTFRCDPISEHNRLYWYRQTLGQGPEFLTYFQNEAQLEKSRLLSDRFSAERPKGSFSTLEIQRTEQGDSAMYLCASSSTGGAETQYFGPGTRLLVL.

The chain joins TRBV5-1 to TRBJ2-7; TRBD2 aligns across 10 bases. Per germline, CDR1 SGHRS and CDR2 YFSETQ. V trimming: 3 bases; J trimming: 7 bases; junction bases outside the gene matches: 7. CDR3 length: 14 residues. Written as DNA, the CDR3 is TGCGCCAGCAGCTCCGGGACTAGCGTAGAAGAGCAGTACTTC. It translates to CASSSGTSVEEQYF.

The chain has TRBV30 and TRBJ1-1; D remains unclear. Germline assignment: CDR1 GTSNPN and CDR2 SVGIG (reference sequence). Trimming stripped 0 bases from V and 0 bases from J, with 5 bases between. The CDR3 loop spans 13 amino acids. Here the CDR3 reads CAWSVEVNTEAFF. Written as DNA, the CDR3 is TGTGCCTGGAGTGTAGAGGTGAACACTGAAGCTTTCTTT.

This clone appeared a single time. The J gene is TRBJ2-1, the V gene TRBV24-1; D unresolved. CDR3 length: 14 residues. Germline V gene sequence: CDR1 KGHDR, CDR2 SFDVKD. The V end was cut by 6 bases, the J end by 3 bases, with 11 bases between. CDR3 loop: CATSPASYYNEQFF. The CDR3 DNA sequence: TGTGCCACCAGTCCAGCGTCCTACTACAATGAGCAGTTCTTC.

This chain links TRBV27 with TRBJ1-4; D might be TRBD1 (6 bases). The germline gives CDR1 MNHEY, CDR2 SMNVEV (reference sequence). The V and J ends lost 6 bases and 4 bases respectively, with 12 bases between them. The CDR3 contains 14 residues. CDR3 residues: CASRHDRNNEKLFF. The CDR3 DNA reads TGTGCCAGCAGACATGACAGGAATAATGAAAAACTGTTTTTT.

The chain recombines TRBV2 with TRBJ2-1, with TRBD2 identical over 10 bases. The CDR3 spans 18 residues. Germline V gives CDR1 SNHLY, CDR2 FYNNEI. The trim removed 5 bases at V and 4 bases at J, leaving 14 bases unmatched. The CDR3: CASSTRSGTSGKYNEQFF. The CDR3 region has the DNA TGTGCCAGCAGTACTAGATCGGGTACTAGCGGGAAATACAATGAGCAGTTCTTC.

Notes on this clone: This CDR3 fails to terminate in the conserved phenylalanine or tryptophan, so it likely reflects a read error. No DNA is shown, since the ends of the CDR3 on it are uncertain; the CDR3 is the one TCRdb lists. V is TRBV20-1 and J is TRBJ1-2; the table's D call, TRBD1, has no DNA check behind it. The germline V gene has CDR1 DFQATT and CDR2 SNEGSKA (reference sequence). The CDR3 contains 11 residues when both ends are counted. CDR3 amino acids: CSAIRQGLARV.

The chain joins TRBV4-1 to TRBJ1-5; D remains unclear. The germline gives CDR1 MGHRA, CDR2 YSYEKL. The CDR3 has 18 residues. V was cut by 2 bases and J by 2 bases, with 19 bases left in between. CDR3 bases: TGCGCCAGCAGCCAAATTGCCCAGGAGGTAGTAGGCAATCAGCCCCAGCATTTT. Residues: CASSQIAQEVVGNQPQHF.

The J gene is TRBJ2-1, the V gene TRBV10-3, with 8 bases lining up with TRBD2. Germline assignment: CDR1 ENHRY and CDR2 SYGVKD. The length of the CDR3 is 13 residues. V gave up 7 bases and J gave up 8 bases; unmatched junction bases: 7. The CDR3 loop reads CAITGGRYDEQFF. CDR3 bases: TGTGCCATCACGGGAGGGCGATACGATGAGCAGTTCTTC.

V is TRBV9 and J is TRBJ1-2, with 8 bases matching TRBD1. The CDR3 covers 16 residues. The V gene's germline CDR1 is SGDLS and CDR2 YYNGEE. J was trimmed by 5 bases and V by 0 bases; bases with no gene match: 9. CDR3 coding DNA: TGTGCCAGCAGCGTAGGGGGACAGGCGTTTCGATATGGCTACACCTTC. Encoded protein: CASSVGGQAFRYGYTF.

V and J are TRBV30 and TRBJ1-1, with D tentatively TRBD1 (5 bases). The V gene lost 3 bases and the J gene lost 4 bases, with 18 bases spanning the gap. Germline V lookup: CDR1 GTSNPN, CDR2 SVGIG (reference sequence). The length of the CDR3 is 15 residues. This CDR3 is CAWSPDRGYGTEAFF. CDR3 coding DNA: TGTGCCTGGAGCCCAGACCGGGGGTACGGCACTGAAGCTTTCTTT.

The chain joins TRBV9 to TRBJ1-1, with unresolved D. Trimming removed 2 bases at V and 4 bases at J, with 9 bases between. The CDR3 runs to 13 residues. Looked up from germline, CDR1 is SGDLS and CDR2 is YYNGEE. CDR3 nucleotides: TGTGCCAGCAGCGTTGAGGAGGGCACTGAAGCTTTCTTT. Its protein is CASSVEEGTEAFF.

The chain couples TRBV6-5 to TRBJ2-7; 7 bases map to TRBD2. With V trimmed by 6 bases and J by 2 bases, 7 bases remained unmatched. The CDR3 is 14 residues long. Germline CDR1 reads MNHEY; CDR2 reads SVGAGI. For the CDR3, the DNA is TGTGCCAGCAGCCGGGGAGGGAGGGCCTACGAGCAGTACTTC. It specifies CASSRGGRAYEQYF.

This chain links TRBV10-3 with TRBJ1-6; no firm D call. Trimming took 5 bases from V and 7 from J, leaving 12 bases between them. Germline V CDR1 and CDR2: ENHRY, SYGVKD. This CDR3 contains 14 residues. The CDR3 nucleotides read TGTGCCATCAGTCGCGGATTAGAGAATTCACCCCTCCACTTT. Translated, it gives CAISRGLENSPLHF.

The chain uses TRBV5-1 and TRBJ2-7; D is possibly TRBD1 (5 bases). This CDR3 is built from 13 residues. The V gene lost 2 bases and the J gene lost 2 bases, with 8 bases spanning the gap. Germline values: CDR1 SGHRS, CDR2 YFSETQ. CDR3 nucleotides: TGCGCCAGCAGCTTTGGACACCCCTACGAGCAGTACTTC. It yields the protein CASSFGHPYEQYF.

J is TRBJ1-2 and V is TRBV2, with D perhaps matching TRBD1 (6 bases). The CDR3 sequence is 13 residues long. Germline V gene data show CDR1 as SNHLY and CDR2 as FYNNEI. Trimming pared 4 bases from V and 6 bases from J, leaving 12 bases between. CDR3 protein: CASSAGVLDGYTF. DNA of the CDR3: TGTGCCAGCAGTGCAGGGGTTTTGGATGGCTACACCTTC.

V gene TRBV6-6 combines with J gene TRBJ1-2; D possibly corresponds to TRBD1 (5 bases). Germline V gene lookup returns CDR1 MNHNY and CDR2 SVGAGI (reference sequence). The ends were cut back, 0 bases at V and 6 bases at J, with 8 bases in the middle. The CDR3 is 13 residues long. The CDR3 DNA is TGTGCCAGCAGTTACTCGGACATTCATGGCTACACCTTC. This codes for CASSYSDIHGYTF.

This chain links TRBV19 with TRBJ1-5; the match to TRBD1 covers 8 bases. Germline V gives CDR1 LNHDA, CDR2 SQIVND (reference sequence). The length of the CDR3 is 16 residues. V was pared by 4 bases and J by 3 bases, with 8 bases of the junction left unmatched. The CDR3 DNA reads TGTGCCAGTAGTACCCGACAGGGGAAGGTCAATCAGCCCCAGCATTTT. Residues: CASSTRQGKVNQPQHF.

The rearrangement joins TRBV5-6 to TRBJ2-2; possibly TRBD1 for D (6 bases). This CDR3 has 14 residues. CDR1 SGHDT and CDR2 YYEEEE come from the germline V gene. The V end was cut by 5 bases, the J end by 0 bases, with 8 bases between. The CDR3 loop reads CASRGTPNTGELFF. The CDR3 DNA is TGTGCCAGCAGGGGGACACCGAACACCGGGGAGCTGTTTTTT.

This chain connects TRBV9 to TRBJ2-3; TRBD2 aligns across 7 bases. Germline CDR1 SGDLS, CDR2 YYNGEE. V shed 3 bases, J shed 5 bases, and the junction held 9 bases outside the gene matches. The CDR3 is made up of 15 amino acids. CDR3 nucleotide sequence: TGTGCCAGCAGCGGGGAGGGAGGGCTTGGAGATACGCAGTATTTT. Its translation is CASSGEGGLGDTQYF.

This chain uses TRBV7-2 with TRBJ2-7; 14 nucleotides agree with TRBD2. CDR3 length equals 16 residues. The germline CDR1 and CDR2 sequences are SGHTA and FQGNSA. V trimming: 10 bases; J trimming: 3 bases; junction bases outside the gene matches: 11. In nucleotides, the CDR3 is TGTGCCACCTCCACCCGGGGGACTAGCGGGGGCTACGAGCAGTACTTC. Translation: CATSTRGTSGGYEQYF.

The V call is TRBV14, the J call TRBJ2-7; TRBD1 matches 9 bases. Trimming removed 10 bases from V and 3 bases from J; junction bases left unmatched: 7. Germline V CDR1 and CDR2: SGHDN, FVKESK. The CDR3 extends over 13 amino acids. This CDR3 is CATSGTGFYEQYF. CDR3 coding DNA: TGTGCCACCTCCGGGACAGGGTTCTACGAGCAGTACTTC.

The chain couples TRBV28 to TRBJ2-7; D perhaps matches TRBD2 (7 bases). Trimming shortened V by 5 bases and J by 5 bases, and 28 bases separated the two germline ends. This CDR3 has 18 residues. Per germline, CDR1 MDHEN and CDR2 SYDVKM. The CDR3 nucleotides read TGTGCCAGCAGTCCTCACCTCGCCGGGGGGCCTCCGGGGGACGAGCAGTACTTC. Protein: CASSPHLAGGPPGDEQYF. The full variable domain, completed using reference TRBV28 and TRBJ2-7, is DVKVTQSSRYLVKRTGEKVFLECVQDMDHENMFWYRQDPGLGLRLIYFSYDVKMKEKGDIPEGYSVSREKKERFSLILESASTNQTSMYLCASSPHLAGGPPGDEQYFGPGTRLTVT.

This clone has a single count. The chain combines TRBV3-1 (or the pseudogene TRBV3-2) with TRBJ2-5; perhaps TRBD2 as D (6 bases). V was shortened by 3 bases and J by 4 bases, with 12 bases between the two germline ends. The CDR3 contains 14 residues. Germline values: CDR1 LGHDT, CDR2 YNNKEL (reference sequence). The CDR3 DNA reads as TGTGCCAGCAGCCACAGGGAGGTTGGAGAGACCCAGTACTTC. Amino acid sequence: CASSHREVGETQYF.

CDR3 bases: TGTGCCAGCACCGCGGGCTTAGAAGAGACCCAGTACTTC. This translates into CASTAGLEETQYF. This sequence joins TRBV2 and TRBJ2-5, with D possibly being TRBD2 (5 bases). Looked up from germline, CDR1 is SNHLY and CDR2 is FYNNEI. The V end was cut by 7 bases, the J end by 3 bases, with 12 bases between. The CDR3 has 13 residues.